A single sample is the source of the 20 T cell receptor beta chains below, sequenced in a study of OX40 agonist ivuxolimab in advanced cancers. Profiling relied on immunoSEQ multiplex PCR, and the TCRdb table lists in-frame clones only, not all of them. The sample has tens of thousands of clones; about nine tenths are singletons. This material consisted of CD4+ or CD8+ T cells sorted from blood, taken in a trial of the OX40 agonist ivuxolimab. The receptors come from an adult with an advanced solid tumor such as melanoma, head and neck, liver or kidney cancer.

As for this clone: The identical CDR3 is also encoded by other nucleotide sequences in the sample. The chain links TRBV30 to TRBJ2-7; possibly TRBD1 for D (5 bases). Deletions cut 1 base from V and 4 bases from J, with 8 bases between. CDR3 length: 12 residues. From germline, CDR1 is GTSNPN and CDR2 SVGIG (reference sequence). CDR3 residues: CAWSGGRYEQYF. CDR3 bases: TGTGCCTGGAGTGGGGGCCGTTACGAGCAGTACTTC. The full variable domain, its missing parts supplied by reference TRBV30 and TRBJ2-7, is SQTIHQWPATLVQPVGSPLSLECTVEGTSNPNLYWYRQAAGRGLQLLFYSVGIGQISSEVPQNLSASRPQDRQFILSSKKLLLSDSGFYLCAWSGGRYEQYFGPGTRLTVT.

The chain joins TRBV18 to TRBJ1-6, with D possibly TRBD1 on 5 matching bases. Germline CDR1 KGHSH, CDR2 LQKENI. There are 15 residues in the CDR3. Trimming removed 3 bases from V and 7 bases from J, with 13 bases in between. The CDR3: CASSPRDSTNSPLHF. The CDR3, as DNA: TGTGCCAGCTCACCCAGGGATTCAACAAATTCACCCCTCCACTTT.

The chain is built from TRBV7-9 and TRBJ1-4; 7 bases map to TRBD1. The V gene end was trimmed by 5 bases and the J gene end by 7 bases; junction bases not matched to a gene: 10. CDR3 size: 15 residues. CDR1 is SEHNR, CDR2 FQNEAQ, per germline (reference sequence). The CDR3 sequence: CASSLRGLAFEKLFF. For the CDR3, the DNA is TGTGCCAGCAGCCTAAGGGGGCTGGCATTTGAAAAACTGTTTTTT.

This clone occurred once. The V gene is TRBV19, the J gene TRBJ1-5; D unclear. CDR1 and CDR2 (germline): LNHDA, SQIVND (reference sequence). V lost 4 bases and J lost 4, with 14 bases in between. The CDR3 spans 15 residues. The CDR3 region is CASSKMASINQPQHF. Written as DNA, the CDR3 is TGTGCCAGTAGTAAGATGGCGAGTATTAATCAGCCCCAGCATTTT. Complete variable domain (other parts from reference TRBV19 and TRBJ1-5): DGGITQSPKYLFRKEGQNVTLSCEQNLNHDAMYWYRQDPGQGLRLIYYSQIVNDFQKGDIAEGYSVSREKKESFPLTVTSAQKNPTAFYLCASSKMASINQPQHFGDGTRLSIL.

V and J are TRBV5-6 and TRBJ2-3; 9 bases are shared with TRBD1. This CDR3 is built from 15 residues. Per germline, CDR1 SGHDT and CDR2 YYEEEE. V was clipped by 2 bases and J by 4 bases; unmatched bases: 5. CDR3 residues: CASSFGTGYADTQYF. As DNA, the CDR3 is TGTGCCAGCAGCTTTGGGACAGGGTACGCAGATACGCAGTATTTT. The full variable domain, with the rest looked up from reference TRBV5-6 and TRBJ2-3, is DAGVTQSPTHLIKTRGQQVTLRCSPKSGHDTVSWYQQALGQGPQFIFQYYEEEERQRGNFPDRFSGHQFPNYSSELNVNALLLGDSALYLCASSFGTGYADTQYFGPGTRLTVL.

A few counts support this clone. This chain joins TRBV28 and TRBJ1-5; D gene uncertain. V was cut by 0 bases and J by 7 bases, with 4 bases left in between. Germline V CDR1 and CDR2: MDHEN, SYDVKM. This CDR3 is built from 12 residues. Here the CDR3 reads CASSLWGQPQHF. CDR3 nucleotides: TGTGCCAGCAGTTTATGGGGACAGCCCCAGCATTTT.

This chain joins TRBV12-2 and TRBJ2-1; the table assigns TRBD2, which was not confirmed against the DNA. TRBV12-2 is a listed pseudogene. The CDR3 covers 15 residues. The DNA for the CDR3 is TGTGCAAGTCGTCGAACTAGCGGGGGGGACAATGAGCAGTTCTTC. Its translation: CASRRTSGGDNEQFF.

The J gene is TRBJ2-1, the V gene TRBV30; D could derive from TRBD1 or TRBD2 (5 bases each). V shed 2 bases and J shed 14 bases, with 16 bases lying between them. Germline CDR1 reads GTSNPN; CDR2 reads SVGIG (reference sequence). The length of the CDR3 is 12 residues. CDR3 in DNA: TGTGCCTGGAGTCACCCCGGGACCAGGGAGTTCTTC. The encoded protein is CAWSHPGTREFF.

The V gene is TRBV5-5, the J gene TRBJ1-2; TRBD1 aligns across 7 bases. CDR1 is SGHKS, CDR2 YYEKEE, per germline (reference sequence). Trimming took 3 bases from V and 4 from J; bases not matched to a gene: 9. CDR3 size: 15 residues. CDR3 sequence reads: CASSSAPTGSYGYTF. The CDR3 bases are TGTGCCAGCAGCTCAGCCCCGACAGGGTCCTATGGCTACACCTTC.

The chain recombines TRBV28 with TRBJ2-5, with D perhaps TRBD2 (7 bases). CDR1 and CDR2 (germline): MDHEN, SYDVKM. The V end lost 10 bases, the J end lost 6 bases, and 21 bases lay between the germline ends. The CDR3 extends over 14 amino acids. For the CDR3, the DNA is TGTGCCACCCTTGGGGGGGGCCGCCGGAAGACCCAGTACTTC. Translation: CATLGGGRRKTQYF.

The chain recombines TRBV5-1 with TRBJ2-7, with D maybe TRBD1 (6 bases). The CDR3 has 17 amino acids. Germline CDR1 is SGHRS and CDR2 is YFSETQ. Trimming removed 6 bases at V and 3 bases at J, with 25 bases between. CDR3 coding DNA: TGCGCCAGCACCTTAACAGGGATTGGAGTGTCACACTACGAGCAGTACGTC. Amino acid sequence: CASTLTGIGVSHYEQYV.

The chain employs TRBV2 and TRBJ2-6; perhaps TRBD2 as D (5 bases). Germline CDR1 and CDR2: SNHLY and FYNNEI. The CDR3 loop spans 16 amino acids. Trimming stripped 4 bases from V and 0 bases from J, with 10 bases between. This CDR3 is CASSGPGSSGANVLTF. CDR3 sequence (DNA): TGTGCCAGCAGTGGGCCGGGAAGCTCTGGGGCCAACGTCCTGACTTTC. The variable domain in full, completed from reference TRBV2 and TRBJ2-6, reads EPEVTQTPSHQVTQMGQEVILRCVPISNHLYFYWYRQILGQKVEFLVSFYNNEISEKSEIFDDQFSVERPDGSNFTLKIRSTKLEDSAMYFCASSGPGSSGANVLTFGAGSRLTVL.

CDR3 in amino acids: CASRTLRTAKADQPQHF. For the CDR3, the DNA is TGTGCCAGCAGAACCCTACGGACAGCCAAGGCTGATCAGCCCCAGCATTTT. The gene calls are TRBV6-8 and TRBJ1-5; TRBD1 is a possible D gene (6 bases). Trimming stripped 6 bases from V and 5 bases from J, with 23 bases between. Germline V gene lookup returns CDR1 MNHGY and CDR2 SAAAGT. This CDR3 has 17 residues.

The chain recombines TRBV6-1 with TRBJ1-2; tentatively, D is TRBD1 (5 bases). V lost 2 bases, J lost 5 bases, and 15 bases lay in between. The CDR3 covers 15 residues. Per the germline V gene, CDR1 is MNHNS and CDR2 is SASEGT. The CDR3 spells CASSEIGQGRYGYTF. The CDR3, as DNA: TGTGCCAGCAGTGAAATAGGGCAGGGACGGTATGGCTACACCTTC.

This chain connects TRBV5-1 to TRBJ2-7, with 8 bases that match TRBD1. CDR1 and CDR2 (germline): SGHRS, YFSETQ. After removal of 0 bases from V and 0 bases from J, the junction contained 2 bases not matched to a gene. The CDR3 consists of 15 residues. CDR3 coding DNA: TGCGCCAGCAGCTTGGGACAGGGGCCCTCCTACGAGCAGTACGTC. This gives the protein CASSLGQGPSYEQYV.

This chain joins TRBV30 and TRBJ1-2; 7 nucleotides agree with TRBD1. The germline V gene encodes CDR1 GTSNPN and CDR2 SVGIG (reference sequence). V was clipped by 8 bases and J by 6 bases; unmatched bases: 9. This CDR3 comprises 12 residues. The CDR3 loop reads CAAGDRPDGYTF. DNA of the CDR3: TGTGCCGCAGGGGACAGACCAGATGGCTACACCTTC.

The chain joins TRBV27 to TRBJ1-1, with D hard to call. Germline V gene data show CDR1 as MNHEY and CDR2 as SMNVEV (reference sequence). With 11 bases removed from V and 8 bases from J, the gap between germline ends came to 18 bases. The CDR3 has 12 amino acids. The CDR3 loop is CALPGRDEEAFF. DNA for the CDR3: TGTGCCCTCCCCGGGCGGGATGAAGAAGCTTTCTTT.

This chain connects TRBV7-3 to TRBJ2-5; D might be TRBD1 (5 bases). The germline gives CDR1 SGHTA, CDR2 FQGTGA. There are 13 residues in the CDR3. Between the trimmed V and J ends, which lost 5 bases and 7 bases, there was a span of 14 bases. The CDR3 loop is CASSKAKRGTQYF. In DNA, the CDR3 is TGTGCCAGCAGCAAAGCAAAAAGGGGGACCCAGTACTTC.

The CDR3 DNA reads as TGTGCCACCTATCCCTCATTTAGGGTAATCGGCTACACCTTC. This sequence encodes CATYPSFRVIGYTF. The chain employs TRBV6-1 and TRBJ1-2, with D uncertain. This CDR3 region has 14 residues. V lost 10 bases to trimming and J lost 8 bases, with 23 bases between them. Germline V lookup: CDR1 MNHNS, CDR2 SASEGT.

The genes are TRBV29-1 and TRBJ1-1; 8 nucleotides line up with TRBD1. The CDR3 sequence is 13 residues long. The ends lost 7 bases at V and 1 base at J; junction bases unmatched: 5. Looked up from germline, CDR1 is SQVTM and CDR2 is ANQGSEA. CDR3: CSADRGGNTEAFF. The CDR3 nucleotides read TGCAGCGCCGACAGGGGAGGGAACACTGAAGCTTTCTTT.